Given below is one T cell receptor (beta chain) in context. This sample was included in a study of T cell responses to AZD1222 COVID-19 vaccine. Only in-frame clones appear in the TCRdb table, and some are missing; sequencing was by immunoSEQ multiplex PCR. Here the sample spans about 140,000 clones, 88% being singletons. The length of the CDR3 is 18 residues. With V trimmed by 5 bases and J by 4 bases, 15 bases remained unmatched. Germline CDR1 MNHEY, CDR2 SVGEGT. The gene calls are TRBV6-2 or TRBV6-3 and TRBJ1-5; TRBD1 matches 9 bases. This TCR derives from an adult in good health. Sequencing was performed on peripheral blood, taken on day 0 of AZD1222 vaccination. The CDR3 sequence: CASSEGWLGTGKNQPQHF. The CDR3 coding sequence is TGTGCCAGCAGTGAGGGCTGGCTCGGGACAGGGAAAAATCAGCCCCAGCATTTT.